This T cell receptor (beta chain) derives from a study of T cell responses to AZD1222 COVID-19 vaccine. The analysis combined second doses at about 4 or about 12 weeks. Study-wide results and limits: Variant regions that are unmutated are reportedly the target of nearly half of spike-specific TCRs. Most donors were white British, females outnumbered males, and clonal diversity was possibly underestimated. Spike-specific TCR breadth rose after two AZD1222 doses, and depth rose as well.

The repertoire was sequenced with immunoSEQ multiplex PCR; TCRdb's copy has only in-frame clones and lacks some. In the table there are 150,000 to 200,000 clones, 90% of which are singletons. As to this clone: What it binds is unknown. One end of the junction fails to match germline, which may point to a read error.

The CDR3 has 14 residues. Germline V lookup: CDR1 SNHLY, CDR2 FYNNEI. The sequence was collected from an adult who received the AZD1222 COVID-19 vaccine. The material was peripheral blood, obtained 28 days after the second AZD1222 dose. This chain joins TRBV2 and TRBJ1-6; no reliable D call. In DNA form, the CDR3 reads TGTGCCAGCAGAGAAGGGCCGCCAAATTCACCCCTCCACTTT. As protein: CASREGPPNSPLHF.